Following are 30 T cell receptor beta chains from one sample sequenced in a study of graft-versus-host responses after intestinal transplantation. Using immunoSEQ multiplex PCR, the repertoire was profiled, and TCRdb retains in-frame clones only, with some absent. The repertoire holds 15,000 to 17,000 clones, with 33% as singletons. The material was alloreactive CD4+ T cells from a mixed lymphocyte reaction culture, obtained before intestinal transplant. Subset of the sample: CFSE-low proliferating T cells sorted from roughly six-day pre-transplant mixed lymphocyte reaction (GvH or HvG direction). The receptor source for this set is a human patient who received an intestinal transplant.

V usage is TRBV5-4 and J usage is TRBJ1-1; D call uncertain. The CDR3 loop spans 13 amino acids. V was pared by 2 bases and J by 1 base, with 6 bases between. Per germline, CDR1 SGHNT and CDR2 YYREEE (reference sequence). In DNA, the CDR3 is TGTGCCAGCAGCTTAAGCCCGAACACTGAAGCTTTCTTT. This encodes CASSLSPNTEAFF.

The chain joins TRBV5-1 to TRBJ2-2; TRBD2 matches 11 bases. J was trimmed by 5 bases and V by 9 bases; bases with no gene match: 9. Germline assignment: CDR1 SGHRS and CDR2 YFSETQ. This CDR3 has 15 amino acids. CDR3 amino acids: CATRTSGRGTGELFF. The CDR3 coding sequence is TGCGCCACCCGAACTAGCGGGAGAGGGACCGGGGAGCTGTTTTTT.

The chain has TRBV27 and TRBJ1-2; D not resolved. The germline V gene encodes CDR1 MNHEY and CDR2 SMNVEV (reference sequence). The CDR3 length is 13 residues. Trimming pared 6 bases from V and 7 bases from J, leaving 15 bases between. CDR3 loop: CASRHPASGGYTF. DNA for the CDR3: TGTGCCAGCAGACACCCGGCATCGGGTGGCTACACCTTC.

The chain has TRBV18 and TRBJ1-5; 8 bases agree with TRBD1. Trimming at V came to 5 bases and at J to 5 bases, leaving 5 bases not matched to a gene. CDR1 and CDR2 from the germline V gene are KGHSH and LQKENI. This CDR3 is built from 14 residues. CDR3 bases: TGTGCCAGCTCAGCAGGGGGCATAGATCAGCCCCAGCATTTT. It translates to CASSAGGIDQPQHF.

The V and J genes are TRBV4-1 and TRBJ1-1; weak D call: TRBD1 (6 bases). The CDR3 sequence is 15 residues long. The V and J ends lost 4 bases and 1 base respectively, with 13 bases between them. Germline lookup yields CDR1 MGHRA and CDR2 YSYEKL. The CDR3 region has the DNA TGCGCCAGCAGCCCGACAGGACAGACGAACACTGAAGCTTTCTTT. Translated, it gives CASSPTGQTNTEAFF.

This chain joins TRBV5-3 and TRBJ1-3; maybe TRBD1 (5 bases). TRBV5-3 belongs to the ORF category, with a function that is uncertain. CDR3 length: 15 amino acids. The ends were cut back, 1 base at V and 3 bases at J, with 11 bases in the middle. CDR3 sequence reads: CARSLRRRDGNTIYF. The CDR3 region has the DNA TGTGCCAGAAGCTTGCGGCGCAGGGATGGAAACACCATATATTTT.

A few counts support this clone. The chain combines TRBV5-6 with TRBJ2-5; D not resolved. The CDR3 contains 15 residues. V gave up 0 bases and J gave up 2 bases, with 11 bases separating them. The V gene's germline CDR1 is SGHDT and CDR2 YYEEEE. The CDR3 sequence: CASSLVSGTQETQYF. CDR3 sequence (DNA): TGTGCCAGCAGCTTGGTCTCGGGCACTCAAGAGACCCAGTACTTC.

The chain uses TRBV20-1 and TRBJ2-2, with D unclear. V was trimmed by 2 bases and J by 7 bases, leaving 5 bases between them. The CDR3 is 11 residues long. Germline-derived CDR1 and CDR2 are DFQATT and SNEGSKA (reference sequence). The CDR3 DNA sequence: TGCAGTGCTAGATTGAACGGGGAGCTGTTTTTT. Its translation: CSARLNGELFF.

A few counts support this clone. This rearrangement joins TRBV6-6 to TRBJ1-3; no clear D. The length of the CDR3 is 13 residues. V was trimmed by 10 bases and J by 4 bases, leaving 14 bases between them. The germline CDR1 and CDR2 sequences are MNHNY and SVGAGI (reference sequence). The CDR3 is CAIMVPAGNTIYF. The CDR3 region has the DNA TGTGCCATCATGGTTCCGGCCGGAAACACCATATATTTT.

The genes are TRBV7-9 and TRBJ1-1, with D unresolved. Trimming cost V 2 bases and J 2 bases, with 3 bases left between them. The CDR3 is made up of 12 amino acids. Germline CDR1 and CDR2: SEHNR and FQNEAQ (reference sequence). The CDR3 DNA sequence: TGTGCCAGCAGCTTAAAAAACACTGAAGCTTTCTTT. Translation gives CASSLKNTEAFF.

This clone was recorded a few times. The chain employs TRBV5-4 and TRBJ2-1; possibly TRBD1 for D (5 bases). Germline lookup yields CDR1 SGHNT and CDR2 YYREEE (reference sequence). The V and J ends lost 0 bases and 5 bases respectively, with 18 bases between them. The CDR3 length is 17 residues. Here the CDR3 DNA reads TGTGCCAGCAGCTTGGGGCCTAGGGGCACAACACACAATGAGCAGTTCTTC. Its translation: CASSLGPRGTTHNEQFF.

This chain joins TRBV6-1 and TRBJ2-1; maybe TRBD2 (6 bases). Germline loops: CDR1 MNHNS, CDR2 SASEGT. Trimming took off 5 bases at V and 6 bases at J, with 8 bases between the two ends. This CDR3 contains 12 residues. CDR3: CASSRLGNEQFF. In nucleotides, the CDR3 is TGTGCCAGCAGTCGACTAGGCAATGAGCAGTTCTTC.

The chain uses TRBV6-5 and TRBJ2-3; no firm D call. Deletions cut 0 bases from V and 4 bases from J, with 5 bases between. CDR3 length equals 13 residues. CDR1 is MNHEY, CDR2 SVGAGI, per germline. As DNA, the CDR3 is TGTGCCAGCAGTTACTCGAATTCAGATACGCAGTATTTT. It specifies CASSYSNSDTQYF.

The DNA for the CDR3 is TGTGCCAGCAGAGTAGCGGGGGGGCACCGAGAGACCCAGTACTTC. As protein: CASRVAGGHRETQYF. V usage is TRBV6-5 and J usage is TRBJ2-5; 11 positions agree with TRBD2. Germline V gene sequence: CDR1 MNHEY, CDR2 SVGAGI. CDR3 length: 15 residues. V was clipped by 6 bases and J by 4 bases; unmatched bases: 7.

This clone was found a few times. This chain connects TRBV7-9 to TRBJ1-4; D gene uncertain. CDR3 length: 13 residues. CDR1 and CDR2 from the germline V gene are SEHNR and FQNEAQ (reference sequence). V gave up 8 bases and J gave up 8 bases, with 15 bases separating them. For the CDR3, the DNA is TGTGCCAGCCGCCGTGGGCCAGGCGAAAAACTGTTTTTT. It encodes CASRRGPGEKLFF.

This clone is deemed medium-sized. The V gene is TRBV6-5, the J gene TRBJ2-5; perhaps TRBD1 as D (6 bases). Looked up from germline, CDR1 is MNHEY and CDR2 is SVGAGI. The CDR3 is made up of 15 amino acids. The V gene lost 1 base and the J gene lost 5 bases, with 14 bases spanning the gap. CDR3 in amino acids: CASSYLQGSFETQYF. CDR3 DNA sequence: TGTGCCAGCAGTTACTTACAGGGTAGTTTTGAGACCCAGTACTTC.

This clone has only a few counts. J is TRBJ2-2 and V is TRBV6-8, with 8 bases fitting TRBD2. The CDR3 spans 14 residues. V dropped 8 bases and J dropped 0; count of bases not matched to a gene: 2. The V gene's germline CDR1 is MNHGY and CDR2 SAAAGT. CDR3 sequence (DNA): TGTGCCAGCCAGGGACTAGCGAACACCGGGGAGCTGTTTTTT. It encodes CASQGLANTGELFF.

The chain combines TRBV5-3 with TRBJ1-3; D unresolved. TRBV5-3 is sorted into the ORF group, with uncertain function. This CDR3 comprises 14 residues. V lost 8 bases, J lost 7 bases, and 19 bases lay in between. The DNA for the CDR3 is TGTGCCAGCAGCCCCAGGCCAGGATTGAACACCATATATTTT. Residues: CASSPRPGLNTIYF.

This chain links TRBV7-4 with TRBJ1-5; 7 positions agree with TRBD1. V gave up 2 bases and J gave up 6 bases; unmatched junction bases: 7. Germline lookup yields CDR1 SGHVT and CDR2 SQSDAQ. This CDR3 spans 15 amino acids. The CDR3: CASSLNSTGCQPQHF. CDR3 nucleotide sequence: TGTGCCAGCAGCTTAAACTCGACAGGGTGTCAGCCCCAGCATTTT.

There are a few counts of this clone. This sequence joins TRBV6-5 and TRBJ1-6, with 9 bases identical to TRBD1. V was clipped by 7 bases and J by 7 bases; unmatched bases: 5. This CDR3 contains 14 residues. Germline CDR1 reads MNHEY; CDR2 reads SVGAGI. CDR3 sequence: CASTRDRGNSPLHF. The CDR3 DNA reads TGTGCCAGCACACGAGACAGGGGGAATTCACCCCTCCACTTT.

Only a few counts were recorded for this clone. The chain combines TRBV6-4 with TRBJ2-3; D gene ambiguous. Germline V lookup: CDR1 MRHNA, CDR2 SNTAGT. Trimming shortened V by 5 bases and J by 2 bases, and 11 bases separated the two germline ends. The CDR3 loop spans 14 amino acids. The CDR3 DNA reads as TGTGCCAGCAGTCCGACGGCTTCCACAGATACGCAGTATTTT. It is translated as CASSPTASTDTQYF.

This clone has a handful of counts. The CDR3 here is CASSQEGFGPSSYEQYF. The CDR3 DNA reads TGCGCCAGCAGCCAAGAGGGGTTCGGCCCGAGCTCCTACGAGCAGTACTTC. The V gene is TRBV5-1, the J gene TRBJ2-7, with D possibly being TRBD1 or TRBD2 (5 bases each). This CDR3 is 17 amino acids long. Trimming stripped 4 bases from V and 0 bases from J, with 20 bases between. Germline V gives CDR1 SGHRS, CDR2 YFSETQ.

The chain joins TRBV2 to TRBJ1-5; TRBD1 might be the D (5 bases). Germline loops: CDR1 SNHLY, CDR2 FYNNEI. V dropped 6 bases and J dropped 1 base, with 10 bases sitting between them. The CDR3 consists of 14 residues. The CDR3 bases are TGTGCCAGCAGCCAAAGACAGAGCAATCAGCCCCAGCATTTT. It yields the protein CASSQRQSNQPQHF.

Only a few counts were recorded for this clone. The chain recombines TRBV10-1 with TRBJ1-1; tentatively, D is TRBD1 (5 bases). This CDR3 has 13 residues. Germline loops: CDR1 WNHNN, CDR2 SYGVQD (reference sequence). V lost 6 bases and J lost 0, with 8 bases in between. DNA of the CDR3: TGCGCCAGCAGAAGCAGGGTGAACACTGAAGCTTTCTTT. This translates into CASRSRVNTEAFF.

The chain couples TRBV7-9 to TRBJ2-7; D is possibly TRBD2 (5 bases). Germline CDR1 reads SEHNR; CDR2 reads FQNEAQ (reference sequence). Between the trimmed V and J ends, which lost 3 bases and 0 bases, there was a span of 12 bases. The CDR3 spans 15 residues. The CDR3 DNA is TGTGCCAGCAGCTTCCGGGGATTGAGCTCCTACGAGCAGTACTTC. It encodes CASSFRGLSSYEQYF. The full variable domain, in which reference TRBV7-9 and TRBJ2-7 provide the parts outside the CDR3, is DTGVSQNPRHKITKRGQNVTFRCDPISEHNRLYWYRQTLGQGPEFLTYFQNEAQLEKSRLLSDRFSAERPKGSFSTLEIQRTEQGDSAMYLCASSFRGLSSYEQYFGPGTRLTVT.

The genes are TRBV6-1 and TRBJ2-7, with D possibly being TRBD1 (6 bases). V lost 4 bases and J 2 bases, leaving 12 bases between the germline ends. CDR1 MNHNS and CDR2 SASEGT come from the germline V gene. The length of the CDR3 is 14 residues. DNA for the CDR3: TGTGCCAGCAGTGCTGCCCGGGACACCTACGAGCAGTACTTC. Translated, it gives CASSAARDTYEQYF.

This clone rates as medium-sized (0.01 to 0.1%). This chain connects TRBV28 to TRBJ1-2, with D uncertain. V dropped 4 bases and J dropped 7 bases, with 13 bases sitting between them. Germline CDR1 MDHEN, CDR2 SYDVKM. The CDR3 runs to 13 residues. The CDR3 protein is CASSSPSGPGYTF. CDR3 DNA sequence: TGTGCCAGCAGTTCCCCCTCGGGCCCTGGCTACACCTTC.

V gene TRBV18 combines with J gene TRBJ2-7, with D tentatively TRBD2 (6 bases). The CDR3 runs to 16 residues. V lost 5 bases, J lost 3 bases, and 20 bases lay in between. Germline V lookup: CDR1 KGHSH, CDR2 LQKENI. CDR3 sequence reads: CASSGRDAGNRYEQYF. CDR3 DNA: TGTGCCAGCTCAGGACGGGATGCGGGAAACCGCTACGAGCAGTACTTC.

The V and J genes are TRBV19 and TRBJ1-1; the D is unclear. The length of the CDR3 is 14 residues. Germline lookup yields CDR1 LNHDA and CDR2 SQIVND (reference sequence). Deletions cut 4 bases from V and 4 bases from J, with 13 bases between. The CDR3 region has the DNA TGTGCCAGTAGTAATTCTTATGGCCCCACTGAAGCTTTCTTT. Amino acids: CASSNSYGPTEAFF.

This clone has just a few counts. The V and J genes are TRBV6-1 and TRBJ1-2, with D hard to call. In germline, CDR1 is MNHNS, CDR2 SASEGT. The V end was cut by 11 bases, the J end by 4 bases, with 11 bases between. The CDR3 length is 11 residues. CDR3 region: CAVGRTYGYTF. Written as DNA, the CDR3 is TGTGCCGTGGGCAGGACCTATGGCTACACCTTC.